A selection of T cell receptor beta chains follows, all from one sample in a study of spatial heterogeneity in lung cancer. Via MiXCR, TCRdb re-called the 5' RACE reads, giving one row per CDR3 protein. The sample has several thousand distinct CDR3 sequences; 5.4% are singletons. Sequenced material: normal lung tissue next to the tumor, taken at surgery. These TCRs come from a female donor with early-stage non-small cell lung cancer. Both conserved end residues are part of each CDR3. Each record gives: D gene, V gene, clone size, J gene, CDR3 DNA, CDR3 protein. The D gene is left open where the match is weak. Size is omitted from some rows. Given values are once, few, many or a class for expanded clones.

>.|TRBV10-3|many|TRBJ1-4
TGTGCCATACGACCGGGGGGGAGTGAAAAACTGTTTTTT
CAIRPGGSEKLFF
>TRBD2|TRBV5-5|.|TRBJ2-5
TGTGCCAGCAGCTCACTAGCGGGATCAGAGACCCAGTACTTC
CASSSLAGSETQYF
>TRBD2|TRBV27|many|TRBJ2-7
TGTGCCAGCAAATTTATGGGACTAGCGGGGAGGACGTACGAGCAGTACTTC
CASKFMGLAGRTYEQYF
>.|TRBV19|.|TRBJ1-5
TGTGTCAGTATGCGGGGGTTAGCAAATCAGCCCCAGCATTTT
CVSMRGLANQPQHF
>TRBD2|TRBV2|many|TRBJ2-1
TGTGCCAGCAGTGGAAGCACTAGCGGGAGGGCCTGGTTCTTC
CASSGSTSGRAWFF
>.|TRBV9|medium-sized|TRBJ1-5
TGTGCCAGCAGCGTCCACGGGGGCAATCAGCCCCAGCATTTT
CASSVHGGNQPQHF
>.|TRBV5-8|many|TRBJ2-7
TGTGCCAGCAAAAACCGAAACCAGGGACTCCTTGGCGAGCAGTACTTC
CASKNRNQGLLGEQYF
>.|TRBV10-2|many|TRBJ1-3
TGCGCCAGCAGTGACCCTCACAGTAATGGAAACACCATATATTTT
CASSDPHSNGNTIYF
>.|TRBV20-1|many|TRBJ2-1
TGCAGTGCCCGGGACTCCGTTGGGGTTCTAGTCGATGAGCAGTTCTTC
CSARDSVGVLVDEQFF
>.|TRBV28|many|TRBJ2-5
TGTGCCAGCGCTGGGGAGACCCAGTACTTC
CASAGETQYF